A single sample gave rise to the 30 T cell receptor beta chains below, sequenced in a study of blood T cell repertoires in COVID-19. TCRdb keeps only in-frame clones here, not all; method: immunoSEQ multiplex PCR. Found here are hundreds of thousands of clones, 87% of them singletons; the top ten hold roughly 3%. The sample comprised peripheral blood. All receptors derive from a man between 18 and 35 years old with active or convalescent COVID-19.

The rearrangement joins TRBV28 to TRBJ1-4; 12 bases map to TRBD1. The junction had 10 bases not matched to a gene; V was cut back by 8 bases and J by 3 bases. This CDR3 contains 17 residues. Germline lookup yields CDR1 MDHEN and CDR2 SYDVKM. The CDR3 DNA follows: TGTGCCAGCGGGACAGGGGGCACATCTTCGGCTAATGAAAAACTGTTTTTT. It codes for CASGTGGTSSANEKLFF. The variable domain in full, completed from reference TRBV28 and TRBJ1-4, reads DVKVTQSSRYLVKRTGEKVFLECVQDMDHENMFWYRQDPGLGLRLIYFSYDVKMKEKGDIPEGYSVSREKKERFSLILESASTNQTSMYLCASGTGGTSSANEKLFFGSGTQLSVL.

The chain has TRBV30 and TRBJ1-2, with D perhaps TRBD1 (5 bases). The CDR3 extends over 14 amino acids. Germline loops: CDR1 GTSNPN, CDR2 SVGIG (reference sequence). Trimming shortened V by 0 bases and J by 3 bases, and 11 bases separated the two germline ends. CDR3 in DNA: TGTGCCTGGAGTGTAAAGGGGATCGACTATGGCTACACCTTC. Translated, it gives CAWSVKGIDYGYTF.

The V gene is TRBV11-3, the J gene TRBJ2-7; 8 bases fit TRBD2. The CDR3 runs to 14 residues. V dropped 5 bases and J dropped 0; count of bases not matched to a gene: 3. Germline V gene lookup returns CDR1 SGHNT and CDR2 YENEEA. DNA of the CDR3: TGTGCCAGCAGCATCAGCGGGAGCTCCTACGAGCAGTACTTC. Translating it yields CASSISGSSYEQYF. The full variable domain, with the rest looked up from reference TRBV11-3 and TRBJ2-7, is EAGVVQSPRYKIIEKKQPVAFWCNPISGHNTLYWYLQNLGQGPELLIRYENEEAVDDSQLPKDRFSAERLKGVDSTLKIQPAELGDSAVYLCASSISGSSYEQYFGPGTRLTVT.

The V call is TRBV12-3 or TRBV12-4, the J call TRBJ1-2, with D possibly being TRBD1 (6 bases). This CDR3 region has 13 residues. Between the trimmed V and J ends, which lost 8 bases and 2 bases, there was a span of 12 bases. The CDR3 here is CASSKRGNYGYTF. The CDR3 DNA reads as TGTGCCAGCTCCAAGAGGGGGAACTATGGCTACACCTTC.

This clone was observed a handful of times. The gene calls are TRBV9 and TRBJ2-2; 9 nucleotides agree with TRBD2. Germline loops: CDR1 SGDLS, CDR2 YYNGEE. This CDR3 has 15 amino acids. V shed 0 bases, J shed 4 bases, and the junction held 1 base outside the gene matches. CDR3 amino acids: CASSVALAGTGELFF. The CDR3 DNA reads as TGTGCCAGCAGCGTAGCACTAGCGGGCACCGGGGAGCTGTTTTTT.

V is TRBV7-9 and J is TRBJ1-1; D is possibly TRBD1 (6 bases). The CDR3 length is 12 residues. The V end lost 10 bases, the J end lost 1 base, and 10 bases lay between the germline ends. Germline assignment: CDR1 SEHNR and CDR2 FQNEAQ (reference sequence). The chain's CDR3 is CATTQGNTEAFF. DNA for the CDR3: TGTGCCACCACACAGGGGAACACTGAAGCTTTCTTT.

The chain couples TRBV7-2 to TRBJ1-1; D may be TRBD1 (6 bases). The CDR3 loop spans 13 amino acids. Trimming took 2 bases from V and 11 from J, leaving 15 bases between them. Germline CDR1 SGHTA, CDR2 FQGNSA. This CDR3 reads CASSLYRESDAFF. The CDR3 DNA reads TGTGCCAGCAGCTTATACAGGGAGTCGGATGCTTTCTTT.

This chain connects TRBV10-3 to TRBJ1-3; maybe TRBD1 (5 bases). CDR1 is ENHRY, CDR2 SYGVKD, per germline. Trimming stripped 6 bases from V and 1 base from J, with 7 bases between. There are 13 residues in the CDR3. CDR3: CAIRQGSGNTIYF. The CDR3 DNA reads as TGTGCCATCAGGCAGGGTTCTGGAAACACCATATATTTT.

J is TRBJ1-5 and V is TRBV3-1 (or the pseudogene TRBV3-2), with 9 bases lining up with TRBD1. Looked up from germline, CDR1 is LGHDT and CDR2 is YNNKEL (reference sequence). The CDR3 has 19 residues. V gave up 4 bases and J gave up 0 bases; unmatched junction bases: 13. Here the CDR3 reads CASSPERQGVKYSNQPQHF. DNA for the CDR3: TGTGCCAGCAGCCCAGAAAGACAGGGGGTAAAGTATAGCAATCAGCCCCAGCATTTT.

CDR3 region: CASSLIREGEQFF. DNA of the CDR3: TGTGCCAGCAGCCTAATACGGGAGGGTGAGCAGTTCTTC. V usage is TRBV12-3 or TRBV12-4 and J usage is TRBJ2-1, with 8 bases aligning to TRBD2. The length of the CDR3 is 13 residues. V lost 6 bases and J lost 9; bases outside the gene matches: 7.

This clone was detected only once. The chain recombines TRBV6-2 or TRBV6-3 with TRBJ2-3; D is unresolved. V lost 2 bases and J 2 bases, leaving 5 bases between the germline ends. In germline, CDR1 is MNHEY, CDR2 SVGEGT. The CDR3 is 13 amino acids. The CDR3 protein is CASSYLFTDTQYF. CDR3 nucleotide sequence: TGTGCCAGCAGTTACCTTTTCACAGATACGCAGTATTTT.

The gene calls are TRBV12-3 or TRBV12-4 and TRBJ1-2; TRBD1 might be the D (5 bases). V lost 6 bases and J 5 bases, leaving 7 bases between the germline ends. CDR3 size: 11 residues. The CDR3 sequence: CASRGGYGYTF. In nucleotides, the CDR3 is TGTGCCAGCAGGGGGGGATATGGCTACACCTTC.

The chain has TRBV12-3 or TRBV12-4 and TRBJ2-2, with no clear D. V was cut by 8 bases and J by 7 bases, with 8 bases left in between. This CDR3 has 11 amino acids. The CDR3 loop is CASLSSGELFF. The CDR3 nucleotides read TGTGCCAGCTTATCGAGCGGGGAGCTGTTTTTT.

The genes are TRBV6-1 and TRBJ2-5, with 11 bases fitting TRBD2. The CDR3 runs to 14 residues. With V trimmed by 7 bases and J by 5 bases, 6 bases remained unmatched. CDR1 and CDR2 (germline): MNHNS, SASEGT. In DNA form, the CDR3 reads TGTGCCAGCATAGCTAGCGGGGGGTGGGAGACCCAGTACTTC. This gives the protein CASIASGGWETQYF.

The chain employs TRBV5-4 and TRBJ2-1; D may be TRBD2 (5 bases). Between the trimmed V and J ends, which lost 0 bases and 6 bases, there was a span of 10 bases. The CDR3 extends over 14 amino acids. Germline CDR1 is SGHNT and CDR2 is YYREEE (reference sequence). The CDR3 sequence is CASSLVGRTNEQFF. The DNA of the CDR3 is TGTGCCAGCAGCTTGGTTGGGAGAACCAATGAGCAGTTCTTC.

The V call is TRBV5-4, the J call TRBJ2-1; tentative D call: TRBD2 (6 bases). This CDR3 has 15 residues. Trimming pared 4 bases from V and 7 bases from J, leaving 18 bases between. CDR1 is SGHNT and CDR2 is YYREEE in the germline V gene (reference sequence). The CDR3 DNA reads TGTGCCAGCAGCCCGGGGTCCCCAAGCGGGAATGAGCAGTTCTTC. Translated, it gives CASSPGSPSGNEQFF.

Only a few counts were recorded for this clone. The chain couples TRBV27 to TRBJ1-2, with a tentative D call TRBD1 (6 bases). The CDR3 loop spans 15 amino acids. CDR1 is MNHEY, CDR2 SMNVEV, per germline (reference sequence). V was trimmed by 5 bases and J by 4 bases, leaving 17 bases between them. Here the CDR3 DNA reads TGTGCCAGCAGTGCTCAGGGGCCCCAGGGCTATGGCTACACCTTC. Its protein product is CASSAQGPQGYGYTF.

The chain recombines TRBV2 with TRBJ1-5, with 9 bases that match TRBD1. V gave up 4 bases and J gave up 2 bases; unmatched junction bases: 0. Germline values: CDR1 SNHLY, CDR2 FYNNEI. This CDR3 has 14 amino acids. CDR3 sequence (DNA): TGTGCCAGCAGTGGGACAGGGGGCAATCAGCCCCAGCATTTT. Its translation is CASSGTGGNQPQHF.

This chain links TRBV6-5 with TRBJ1-6; possibly TRBD1 for D (5 bases). This CDR3 comprises 15 residues. Trimming left V 6 bases short and J 10 bases short, with 19 bases between. Germline V gives CDR1 MNHEY, CDR2 SVGAGI. CDR3 amino acids: CASSLRASPGSPLHF. In DNA, the CDR3 is TGTGCCAGCAGCCTACGAGCTTCGCCAGGGTCACCCCTCCACTTT.

J is TRBJ2-2 and V is TRBV3-1 (or the pseudogene TRBV3-2); 7 bases fit TRBD2. The CDR3 loop spans 15 amino acids. The V gene's germline CDR1 is LGHDT and CDR2 YNNKEL (reference sequence). The ends lost 4 bases at V and 5 bases at J; junction bases unmatched: 7. The CDR3 region is CASSPLLASTGELFF. The CDR3, as DNA: TGTGCCAGCAGCCCTCTACTAGCGTCGACCGGGGAGCTGTTTTTT.

The chain carries TRBV7-3 and TRBJ1-6; D might be TRBD1 (5 bases). The V and J ends lost 5 bases and 9 bases respectively, with 14 bases between them. CDR1 is SGHTA and CDR2 is FQGTGA in the germline V gene. The CDR3 covers 14 residues. CDR3 loop: CASSAGLGVSPLHF. DNA for the CDR3: TGTGCCAGCAGCGCCGGACTAGGGGTTTCACCCCTCCACTTT.

The chain uses TRBV4-1 and TRBJ1-1; possibly TRBD1 for D (5 bases). Trimming stripped 3 bases from V and 0 bases from J, with 8 bases between. The germline V gene encodes CDR1 MGHRA and CDR2 YSYEKL. The CDR3 covers 14 residues. This CDR3 reads CASSHREMNTEAFF. The CDR3 bases are TGCGCCAGCAGCCACAGGGAAATGAACACTGAAGCTTTCTTT.

The V gene is TRBV19, the J gene TRBJ1-2, with D tentatively TRBD1 (6 bases). Germline V gene lookup returns CDR1 LNHDA and CDR2 SQIVND (reference sequence). The CDR3 has 13 residues. Trimming took 6 bases from V and 4 from J, leaving 12 bases between them. In DNA, the CDR3 is TGTGCCAGTAGGGACAGTATCTTCTATGGCTACACCTTC. Translating gives CASRDSIFYGYTF.

V is TRBV6-5 and J is TRBJ1-2; TRBD1 is a possible D gene (6 bases). The CDR3 length is 14 residues. CDR1 is MNHEY, CDR2 SVGAGI, per germline. V was cut by 4 bases and J by 5 bases, with 14 bases left in between. CDR3 protein: CASSSLDRVYGYTF. The CDR3 DNA reads as TGTGCCAGCAGTTCCCTGGACAGAGTTTATGGCTACACCTTC.

This clone was detected only a few times. The chain combines TRBV7-2 with TRBJ1-2; D may be TRBD1 (5 bases). This CDR3 is built from 15 residues. Germline loops: CDR1 SGHTA, CDR2 FQGNSA. Trimming cost V 2 bases and J 0 bases, with 10 bases left between them. The CDR3 region is CASSLRGLTNYGYTF. Here the CDR3 DNA reads TGTGCCAGCAGCTTACGGGGGTTAACTAACTATGGCTACACCTTC.

This clone has a handful of counts. The J gene is TRBJ1-5, the V gene TRBV28, with D perhaps TRBD1 (6 bases). Between the trimmed V and J ends, which lost 6 bases and 4 bases, there was a span of 16 bases. Germline V gene sequence: CDR1 MDHEN, CDR2 SYDVKM. The CDR3 loop spans 15 amino acids. The CDR3 DNA sequence: TGTGCCAGCAGACCAGGCACAGGGTATAATCAGCCCCAGCATTTT. Translated, it gives CASRPGTGYNQPQHF.

V usage is TRBV7-9 and J usage is TRBJ2-7; TRBD1 matches at 9 bases. Germline V gene lookup returns CDR1 SEHNR and CDR2 FQNEAQ (reference sequence). The CDR3 is 11 amino acids. V lost 9 bases to trimming and J lost 7 bases; unmatched junction nucleotides: 4. The CDR3 is CASTGGVEQYF. The CDR3 region has the DNA TGTGCCAGTACAGGGGGCGTGGAGCAGTACTTC.

The chain uses TRBV4-3 and TRBJ2-5; 9 nucleotides match TRBD1. CDR3 length: 14 residues. V was clipped by 5 bases and J by 5 bases; unmatched bases: 6. CDR1 and CDR2 from the germline V gene are LGHNA and YSLEER. The CDR3 protein is CASSSDRGGETQYF. The CDR3 nucleotides read TGCGCCAGCAGCTCGGACAGGGGCGGTGAGACCCAGTACTTC.

The chain couples TRBV7-3 to TRBJ1-6; D is unclear. The CDR3 runs 15 residues. Germline V lookup: CDR1 SGHTA, CDR2 FQGTGA. The V end lost 3 bases, the J end lost 7 bases, and 13 bases lay between the germline ends. CDR3 sequence (DNA): TGTGCCAGCAGCTTGGCTGCAGGCCCAAATTCACCCCTCCACTTT. Amino acid sequence: CASSLAAGPNSPLHF. The whole variable domain, filled in from reference TRBV7-3 and TRBJ1-6, reads GAGVSQTPSNKVTEKGKYVELRCDPISGHTALYWYRQSLGQGPEFLIYFQGTGAADDSGLPNDRFFAVRPEGSVSTLKIQRTERGDSAVYLCASSLAAGPNSPLHFGNGTRLTVT.

The V gene is TRBV25-1, the J gene TRBJ2-5; D might be TRBD2 (5 bases). V lost 1 base, J lost 0 bases, and 12 bases lay in between. The germline CDR1 and CDR2 sequences are MGHDK and SYGVNS. The CDR3 covers 16 residues. The CDR3 DNA sequence: TGTGCCAGCAGTGAATTGGTAAGAGGGTACCAAGAGACCCAGTACTTC. It is translated as CASSELVRGYQETQYF.